The present T cell receptor (beta chain) was sequenced within a study of blood T cell repertoires in COVID-19. Study-wide context: COVID-19 samples collected from the United States, Italy and Spain covered acute and convalescent phases.

Clones were read by immunoSEQ multiplex PCR, and TCRdb kept only the in-frame ones, dropping some. The table includes more than 400,000 clones, approximately 83% detected once. The germline CDR1 and CDR2 sequences are SGHAT and FQNNGV. Trimming at V came to 3 bases and at J to 5 bases, leaving 9 bases not matched to a gene. The CDR3 covers 16 residues. V gene TRBV11-2 combines with J gene TRBJ1-1; 10 positions agree with TRBD1. This receptor was obtained from a human donor in a cohort sampled during active COVID-19. The sequenced sample was peripheral blood. The CDR3 loop is CASSFREGQGRTEAFF. The CDR3 DNA reads TGTGCCAGCAGCTTCCGGGAGGGACAGGGGAGGACTGAAGCTTTCTTT.